The rows below give T cell receptor beta chains drawn from one sample of a study of T cell changes during pregnancy in multiple sclerosis. Here immunoSEQ multiplex PCR was the method, and the copy in TCRdb shows in-frame clones only, minus some. This table has approximately 89,000 clones, 85% to 95% appearing once. Sample: peripheral blood, taken in the third trimester of pregnancy. The receptors originated from a female donor with multiple sclerosis, enrolled in a pregnancy study. Each CDR3 is given with its conserved first and last residue. D genes are given only for firm matches. Size values are once, few and many counts, or a class for expanded clones, and some rows have none.

v_call	j_call	clone_size	d_call	cdr3_nt	cdr3_aa
TRBV7-2	TRBJ2-5	.	TRBD1	TGTGCCAGCAGCTTGAGCGTCGACAGGGTGGAGACCCAGTACTTC	CASSLSVDRVETQYF
TRBV13	TRBJ2-7	.	.	TGTGCCAGCAGCTATCGGACAGCCCGTACCTACGAGCAGTACTTC	CASSYRTARTYEQYF
TRBV6-1	TRBJ2-5	.	TRBD1	TGTGCCACCGACAGGGGCCAAAGGTGGGAGACCCAGTACTTC	CATDRGQRWETQYF
TRBV7-6	TRBJ2-3	.	.	TGTGCCAGCAGCTCCCTAGGCGTGGATACGCAGTATTTT	CASSSLGVDTQYF
TRBV6-5	TRBJ1-2	.	TRBD1	TGTGCCAGCAGTTACTCGGGACAGGGGTATGGCTACACCTTC	CASSYSGQGYGYTF
TRBV9	TRBJ2-3	.	TRBD2	TGTGCCAGCAGCGTACCCCTCCCAATGACTAGCGGGACTAGCACAGATACGCAGTATTTT	CASSVPLPMTSGTSTDTQYF
TRBV7-2	TRBJ1-6	.	.	TGTGCCAGCAGCCCCGGACAGCCCTATAATTCACCCCTCCACTTT	CASSPGQPYNSPLHF
TRBV7-9	TRBJ1-1	.	.	TGTGCCAGCAGCTTACTAGGGGGAACTGAAGCTTTCTTT	CASSLLGGTEAFF
TRBV27	TRBJ2-1	.	.	TGTGCCAGCAGTATTACAGGGTATGAGCAGTTCTTC	CASSITGYEQFF
TRBV5-4	TRBJ1-2	.	.	TGTGCCAGCAGCTTGGAGGGGGTCAACTATGGCTACACCTTC	CASSLEGVNYGYTF
TRBV5-1	TRBJ1-2	.	TRBD1	TGCGCCAGCAGCCCAACGGGACAGGGGGGCTCTAACTATGGCTACACCTTC	CASSPTGQGGSNYGYTF
TRBV27	TRBJ1-4	.	.	TGTGCCAGCAGTCTCCGGCGGGGGCCCGATGAAAAACTGTTTTTT	CASSLRRGPDEKLFF
TRBV9	TRBJ2-1	.	TRBD2	TGTGCCAGCAGCGTAGCTACTTCGGGGGGGGCCTACAATGAGCAGTTCTTC	CASSVATSGGAYNEQFF
TRBV7-2	TRBJ2-3	.	TRBD2	TGTGCCAGCAGCTTAGTCCTAGCGGGGGCCCCGGGCACAGATACGCAGTATTTT	CASSLVLAGAPGTDTQYF
TRBV5-4	TRBJ2-7	.	.	TGTGCCAGCAGCTTGGATGAGGCCTACGAGCAGTACTTC	CASSLDEAYEQYF
TRBV10-3	TRBJ1-1	.	TRBD1	TGTGCCATCAGCGAAAGACAGGGTCGACCTTTCTTT	CAISERQGRPFF
TRBV5-1	TRBJ1-2	.	TRBD1	TGCGCCAGCAGCTCCGGACAGGGGATTAATGGCTACACCTTC	CASSSGQGINGYTF
TRBV15	TRBJ1-2	.	.	TGTGCCACCAGCACATCGAGCTATGGCTACACCTTC	CATSTSSYGYTF
TRBV18	TRBJ2-1	.	TRBD1	TGTGCCAGCTCACCAGTGTCCGGGACAGCCTTGTACAATGAGCAGTTCTTC	CASSPVSGTALYNEQFF
TRBV6-1	TRBJ2-1	.	TRBD1	TGTGCCAGCAGCGACAGGGGGTCGTACAATGAGCAGTTCTTC	CASSDRGSYNEQFF
TRBV7-2	TRBJ2-6	.	TRBD1	TGTGCCAGCAGTCCAGGACAGGCTGGGGCCAACGTCCTGACTTTC	CASSPGQAGANVLTF
TRBV7-9	TRBJ2-2	.	.	TGTGCCAGCAGTCCCCTGCCGGTAGACACCGGGGAGCTGTTTTTT	CASSPLPVDTGELFF
TRBV18	TRBJ2-6	.	.	TGTGCCAGCTCACTTGGGGGGAACGGGGCCAACGTCCTGACTTTC	CASSLGGNGANVLTF
TRBV18	TRBJ2-3	.	TRBD2	TGTGCCAGCTCACCAAAAGTTAGCGGGGGCGGAGATACGCAGTATTTT	CASSPKVSGGGDTQYF
TRBV14	TRBJ2-1	.	TRBD2	TGTGCCAGCAGCCAAGACGGGACTAGCGGGGACAATGAGCAGTTCTTC	CASSQDGTSGDNEQFF
TRBV19	TRBJ1-2	.	.	TGTGCCAGTAGTATCGGATTTGGACTGGACTATGGCTACACCTTC	CASSIGFGLDYGYTF
TRBV27	TRBJ2-5	.	TRBD1	TGTGCCAGTAGGACAGGGGGCTTGGAGACCCAGTACTTC	CASRTGGLETQYF
TRBV6-5	TRBJ1-2	.	TRBD1	TGTGCCAGCAGTTACGGGGCAGGGGGTTTTGGCTACACCTTC	CASSYGAGGFGYTF
TRBV6-5	TRBJ2-1	.	TRBD2	TGTGCCAGCAGTTACTCGGTCGTAGTAGCGGGCAATGAGCAGTTCTTC	CASSYSVVVAGNEQFF
TRBV7-8	TRBJ1-2	.	TRBD1	TGTGCCAGCACCCTGAGGGACAGCCTGTTGTCGGACTACACCTTC	CASTLRDSLLSDYTF
TRBV9	TRBJ1-5	.	TRBD1	TGTGCCAGCAGCAAAACCGGGACAGGGTCGGGGCAGCCCCAGCATTTT	CASSKTGTGSGQPQHF
TRBV18	TRBJ2-3	.	.	TGTGCCAGCTCACCAGTTCCGTACACAGATACGCAGTATTTT	CASSPVPYTDTQYF
TRBV7-6	TRBJ2-6	.	TRBD2	TGTGCCAGCAGCTTATATAGCGGGGGCCTAGAAGTAACTGGGGCCAACGTCCTGACTTTC	CASSLYSGGLEVTGANVLTF
TRBV9	TRBJ2-1	.	TRBD2	TGTGCCAGCAGCGCCGGCCTCCTAGCGGGGGGATACAATGAGCAGTTCTTC	CASSAGLLAGGYNEQFF
TRBV18	TRBJ1-6	.	TRBD1	TGTGCCAGCTCACCAGCCGGGACAGACTATAATTCACCCCTCCACTTT	CASSPAGTDYNSPLHF
TRBV4-1	TRBJ2-5	.	.	TGCGCCAGCAGCCAAGTACTCTGGGAGACCCAGTACTTC	CASSQVLWETQYF
TRBV7-8	TRBJ2-1	.	TRBD2	TGTGCCAGCAGCTTCAGCAGGCGGGGGGGCGTCGGCAATGAGCAGTTCTTC	CASSFSRRGGVGNEQFF
TRBV11-2	TRBJ2-7	.	.	TGTGCCAGCGGGGCAGGTCTCTACGAGCAGTACTTC	CASGAGLYEQYF
TRBV6-5	TRBJ2-2	.	TRBD2	TGTGCCAGCGGCTCTAGCGGGGAAACCGGGGAGCTGTTTTTT	CASGSSGETGELFF
TRBV12-5	TRBJ1-1	.	.	TGTGCTAGTGGTTTGCAGGGTCAGTGGACTGAAGCTTTCTTT	CASGLQGQWTEAFF
TRBV7-9	TRBJ1-4	.	TRBD1	TGTGCCAGCAGTCATCCGACAGGGGGTAATGAAAAACTGTTTTTT	CASSHPTGGNEKLFF
TRBV19	TRBJ1-1	.	.	TGTGCCAGTAGCCAGGGTTCTGAAGCTTTCTTT	CASSQGSEAFF
TRBV29-1	TRBJ2-1	once	.	TGCAGCGTCGTCCGGGAGAACAATGAGCAGTTCTTC	CSVVRENNEQFF
TRBV29-1	TRBJ2-1	.	.	TGCAGCGTTGAGCGGGACCGAACCAATGAGCAGTTCTTC	CSVERDRTNEQFF